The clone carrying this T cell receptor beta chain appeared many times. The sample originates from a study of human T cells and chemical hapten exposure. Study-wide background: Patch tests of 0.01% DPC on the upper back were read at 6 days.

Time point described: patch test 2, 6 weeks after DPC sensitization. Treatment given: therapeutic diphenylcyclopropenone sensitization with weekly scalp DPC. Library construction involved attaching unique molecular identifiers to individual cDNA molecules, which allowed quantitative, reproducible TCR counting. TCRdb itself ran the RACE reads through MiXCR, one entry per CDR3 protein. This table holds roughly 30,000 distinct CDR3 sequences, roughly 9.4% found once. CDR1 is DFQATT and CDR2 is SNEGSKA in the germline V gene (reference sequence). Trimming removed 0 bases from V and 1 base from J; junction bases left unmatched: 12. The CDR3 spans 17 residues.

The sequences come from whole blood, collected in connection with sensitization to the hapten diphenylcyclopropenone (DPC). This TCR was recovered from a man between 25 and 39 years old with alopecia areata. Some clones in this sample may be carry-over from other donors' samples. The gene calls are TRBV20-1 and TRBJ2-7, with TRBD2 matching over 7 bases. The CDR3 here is CSARDWAAVAGSYEQYF. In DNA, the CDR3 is TGCAGTGCTAGAGATTGGGCGGCGGTAGCGGGTTCCTACGAGCAGTACTTC.